This T cell receptor beta chain comes out of a study of cytomegalovirus exposure and HLA in healthy donors. Findings and limits, study-wide: According to an earlier analysis, most TCR beta V segments yielded productive rearrangements about 87% or about 30% of the time. In all likelihood, a cluster of highly shared sequence variants was a sequencing artifact. Overall, approximately 180 TCR beta chains were annotated as cytomegalovirus-associated.

Primers included in the PCR were 60 Vbeta and 13 Jbeta primers. Method: immunoSEQ multiplex PCR; TCRdb's copy keeps in-frame clones and lacks some. The data contain 220,000 or so clones, about 74% of them singletons. The CDR3 contains 16 residues. V was pared by 1 base and J by 0 bases, with 6 bases of the junction left unmatched. Germline V gene data show CDR1 as SGHVS and CDR2 as FQNEAQ. In the case of this clone: Its antigen is undetermined.

The sequence derives from a young woman in good health and CMV-seronegative. The chain carries TRBV7-8 and TRBJ2-7; 7 nucleotides line up with TRBD2. The sample comprised PBMCs. The CDR3 spells CASSLGGGFSSYEQYF. Here the CDR3 DNA reads TGTGCCAGCAGCTTAGGGGGGGGGTTCAGCTCCTACGAGCAGTACTTC.